This entry describes one TCR beta chain. Its antigen is unknown. This specimen comes from a study of shared clonotypes between healthy human individuals. Broader study findings: In contrast to clonotypes shared by all four donors, non-shared clonotypes had lower generation probabilities.

In the original workflow: Without quality scores, immunoSEQ junctional reads could not be filtered like full-length reads. TCRdb's copy holds only in-frame clones and misses some; the assay was immunoSEQ multiplex PCR. Clone size and the V and J calls come from that table; the DNA yielded D and trimming. The top ten clones hold roughly 0.9% of a sample with about a million clones, approximately 80% of them seen once. The V and J ends lost 4 bases and 2 bases respectively, with 13 bases between them. CDR1 is SGDLS, CDR2 YYNGEE, per germline. The CDR3 covers 15 residues. Investigators divided CD4+ cells into CD45RA+ naive and CD45RA-negative memory subsets.

This clonotype originated in a man in his late teens or twenties in good health. Some clones in this sample may be carry-over from other donors' samples. The sequenced sample was memory CD4+ T cells from PBMCs. Sample subset: CD45RA-negative fraction. V usage is TRBV9 and J usage is TRBJ1-3; D is unresolved. CDR3: CASSPRGPTGNTIYF. The CDR3 nucleotides are TGTGCCAGCAGCCCCCGAGGACCTACTGGAAACACCATATATTTT.